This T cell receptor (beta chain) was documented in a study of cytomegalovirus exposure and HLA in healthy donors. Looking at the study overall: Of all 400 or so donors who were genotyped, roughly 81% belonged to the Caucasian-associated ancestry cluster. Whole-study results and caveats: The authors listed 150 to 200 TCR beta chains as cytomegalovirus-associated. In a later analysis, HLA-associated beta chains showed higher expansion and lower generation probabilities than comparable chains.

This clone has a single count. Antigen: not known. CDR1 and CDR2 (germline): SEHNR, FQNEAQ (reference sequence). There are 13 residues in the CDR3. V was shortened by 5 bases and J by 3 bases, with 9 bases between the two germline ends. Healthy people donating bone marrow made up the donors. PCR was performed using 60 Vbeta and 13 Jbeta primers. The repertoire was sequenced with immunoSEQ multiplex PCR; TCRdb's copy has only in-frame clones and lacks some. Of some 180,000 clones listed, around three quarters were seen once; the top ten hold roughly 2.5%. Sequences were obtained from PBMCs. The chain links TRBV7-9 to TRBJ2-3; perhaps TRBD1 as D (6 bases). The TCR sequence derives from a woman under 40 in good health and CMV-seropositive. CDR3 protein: CASSPTGTDTQYF. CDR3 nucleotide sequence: TGTGCCAGCAGCCCCACAGGGACAGATACGCAGTATTTT. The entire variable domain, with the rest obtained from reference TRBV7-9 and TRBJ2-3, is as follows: DTGVSQNPRHKITKRGQNVTFRCDPISEHNRLYWYRQTLGQGPEFLTYFQNEAQLEKSRLLSDRFSAERPKGSFSTLEIQRTEQGDSAMYLCASSPTGTDTQYFGPGTRLTVL.